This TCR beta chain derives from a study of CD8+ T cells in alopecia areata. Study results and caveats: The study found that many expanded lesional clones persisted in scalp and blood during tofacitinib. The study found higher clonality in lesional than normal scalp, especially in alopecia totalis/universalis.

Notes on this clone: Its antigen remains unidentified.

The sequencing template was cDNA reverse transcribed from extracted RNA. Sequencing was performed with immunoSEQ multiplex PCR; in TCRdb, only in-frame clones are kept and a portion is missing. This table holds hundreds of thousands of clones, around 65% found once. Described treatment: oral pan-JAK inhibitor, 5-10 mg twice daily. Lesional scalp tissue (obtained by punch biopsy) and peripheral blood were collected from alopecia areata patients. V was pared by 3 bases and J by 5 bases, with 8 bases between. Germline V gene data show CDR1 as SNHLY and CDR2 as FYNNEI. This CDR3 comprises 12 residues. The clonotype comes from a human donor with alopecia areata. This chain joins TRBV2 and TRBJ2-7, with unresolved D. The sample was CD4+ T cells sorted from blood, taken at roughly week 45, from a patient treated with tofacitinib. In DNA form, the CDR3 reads TGTGCCAGCAGTGAGGCCGCTCACGAGCAGTACTTC. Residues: CASSEAAHEQYF.